These 27 T cell receptor beta chains were all obtained from the same sample, sequenced in a study of blood T cell repertoires in COVID-19 (dated by TCRdb to 2018 to 2021). The protocol used for the library was the immunoSEQ multiplex PCR assay. What TCRdb holds here is the immuneACCESS table cut down to in-frame rearrangements. Part of the clones is not present; checked against another copy, under half of the missing clones reflect an unresolved V gene, and the others are unexplained. Across this sample there are about 130,000 clones, with more than 75% seen only once. In total, the top ten clones hold about 16% of the sample. The specimen was peripheral blood. These receptors originate from a woman aged 45 to 65 who had recovered from COVID-19.

Regarding this clone: At one boundary the junction diverges from the germline segment, which might be a read error. V gene TRBV7-3 combines with J gene TRBJ2-1, with TRBD2 identical over 9 bases. This CDR3 spans 14 amino acids. Germline CDR1 is SGHTA and CDR2 is FQGTGA. The CDR3 loop is CASSLNLLAGSLVF. DNA for the CDR3: TGTGCCAGCAGCTTAAATCTGCTAGCGGGGTCCCTTGTCTTC.

The chain employs TRBV5-1 and TRBJ1-1; D is unresolved. CDR1 is SGHRS and CDR2 is YFSETQ in the germline V gene. This CDR3 is 15 amino acids long. Between the trimmed V and J ends, which lost 1 base and 1 base, there was a span of 11 bases. The CDR3 loop reads CASSLTPVPNTEAFF. The CDR3 DNA sequence: TGCGCCAGCAGCTTGACACCAGTACCGAACACTGAAGCTTTCTTT.

V usage is TRBV20-1 and J usage is TRBJ1-1; 10 positions match TRBD1. Germline V CDR1 and CDR2: DFQATT, SNEGSKA (reference sequence). V lost 3 bases, J lost 5 bases, and 6 bases stayed unmatched. The CDR3 runs to 14 residues. DNA for the CDR3: TGCAGTGCTAGTTCGGACAGGGGGGGGACTGAAGCTTTCTTT. Translating gives CSASSDRGGTEAFF.

This clone was counted only a few times. The rearrangement uses TRBV7-2 and TRBJ1-5; D is undetermined. Germline V gene lookup returns CDR1 SGHTA and CDR2 FQGNSA. The CDR3 extends over 18 amino acids. V was pared by 3 bases and J by 2 bases, with 20 bases between. CDR3 bases: TGTGCCAGCAGCTTGGGTCCATTGGGAGGGAGGGGCAATCAGCCCCAGCATTTT. It codes for CASSLGPLGGRGNQPQHF.

A single count supports this clone. The chain employs TRBV6-5 and TRBJ1-2; TRBD1 might be the D (5 bases). Germline CDR1 is MNHEY and CDR2 is SVGAGI. V lost 0 bases to trimming and J lost 4 bases, with 15 bases between them. The CDR3 sequence is 16 residues long. CDR3 DNA: TGTGCCAGCAGTTACTCGATTGTTGACAGCCCCTATGGCTACACCTTC. It is translated as CASSYSIVDSPYGYTF.

V usage is TRBV6-5 and J usage is TRBJ2-1; D not resolved. Germline CDR1 reads MNHEY; CDR2 reads SVGAGI. This CDR3 has 16 amino acids. V was cut by 0 bases and J by 6 bases, with 15 bases left in between. CDR3 coding DNA: TGTGCCAGCAGTTACTCGGCCCCACGCTCTTTCAATGAGCAGTTCTTC. This encodes CASSYSAPRSFNEQFF.

The chain has TRBV4-2 and TRBJ2-4; D gene uncertain. The germline gives CDR1 LGHNA, CDR2 YNFKEQ. Trimming took 0 bases from V and 0 from J, leaving 21 bases between them. The CDR3 length is 20 residues. CDR3 sequence: CASSQDPPLSTSLAKNIQYF. The CDR3 DNA reads as TGTGCCAGCAGCCAAGATCCCCCCCTTTCGACATCACTAGCCAAAAACATTCAGTACTTC.

The gene calls are TRBV6-1 and TRBJ1-1, with TRBD1 matching 7 bases. The CDR3 consists of 14 residues. V lost 3 bases, J lost 2 bases, and 3 bases stayed unmatched. Germline V gene sequence: CDR1 MNHNS, CDR2 SASEGT. CDR3 coding DNA: TGTGCCAGCAGTGACCGGGACAGAAACACTGAAGCTTTCTTT. Translation: CASSDRDRNTEAFF.

This chain uses TRBV19 with TRBJ2-7; 7 positions agree with TRBD1. The CDR3 covers 14 residues. V dropped 2 bases and J dropped 1; count of bases not matched to a gene: 2. Germline V gene sequence: CDR1 LNHDA, CDR2 SQIVND (reference sequence). This chain's CDR3 is CASSIRGQSYEQYF. The CDR3 DNA follows: TGTGCCAGTAGTATACGGGGACAGTCCTACGAGCAGTACTTC.

The gene calls are TRBV24-1 and TRBJ2-6, with TRBD1 identical over 11 bases. With 12 bases clipped from V and 0 bases from J, the junction kept 6 bases outside the gene matches. The CDR3 is 16 amino acids. CDR1 is KGHDR and CDR2 is SFDVKD in the germline V gene. This CDR3 reads CAVGQGGLSGANVLTF. CDR3 nucleotide sequence: TGTGCCGTGGGACAGGGGGGGCTCTCTGGGGCCAACGTCCTGACTTTC.

This clone was recorded once. The genes are TRBV29-1 and TRBJ1-2, with a weak D call TRBD1 (6 bases). Germline V gives CDR1 SQVTM, CDR2 ANQGSEA. The V end lost 0 bases, the J end lost 4 bases, and 15 bases lay between the germline ends. The CDR3 runs to 15 residues. CDR3 sequence: CSVEEQGNGLYGYTF. The DNA of the CDR3 is TGCAGCGTTGAAGAACAGGGAAATGGGCTCTATGGCTACACCTTC.

V and J are TRBV6-5 and TRBJ1-1; perhaps TRBD1 as D (5 bases). With 6 bases removed from V and 2 bases from J, the gap between germline ends came to 16 bases. CDR1 is MNHEY, CDR2 SVGAGI, per germline. This CDR3 is 15 amino acids long. Here the CDR3 reads CASSEVRTSNTEAFF. The CDR3 DNA follows: TGTGCCAGCAGCGAGGTTCGGACATCAAACACTGAAGCTTTCTTT.

This clone was found many times. The rearrangement joins TRBV6-5 to TRBJ1-2, with TRBD1 identical over 9 bases. The CDR3 extends over 14 amino acids. V dropped 2 bases and J dropped 5; count of bases not matched to a gene: 3. The germline V gene has CDR1 MNHEY and CDR2 SVGAGI. The DNA of the CDR3 is TGTGCCAGCAGTTACCAGGGACAGGGTTATGGCTACACCTTC. Its protein product is CASSYQGQGYGYTF.

CDR3 amino acids: CATSRMGLEQPQHF. As DNA, the CDR3 is TGTGCCACCAGCAGAATGGGACTGGAACAGCCCCAGCATTTT. The rearrangement joins TRBV15 to TRBJ1-5; the D gene is possibly TRBD1 (5 bases). CDR3 length equals 14 residues. Deletions cut 2 bases from V and 7 bases from J, with 12 bases between. The V gene's germline CDR1 is LNHNV and CDR2 YYDKDF (reference sequence). The full variable domain, with the rest looked up from reference TRBV15 and TRBJ1-5, is DAMVIQNPRYQVTQFGKPVTLSCSQTLNHNVMYWYQQKSSQAPKLLFHYYDKDFNNEADTPDNFQSRRPNTSFCFLDIRSPGLGDTAMYLCATSRMGLEQPQHFGDGTRLSIL.

The chain recombines TRBV5-4 with TRBJ1-2; D is undetermined. This CDR3 region has 13 residues. Between the trimmed V and J ends, which lost 0 bases and 7 bases, there was a span of 10 bases. CDR1 is SGHNT and CDR2 is YYREEE in the germline V gene (reference sequence). The CDR3 loop reads CASSLGGQGGYTF. The CDR3 coding sequence is TGTGCCAGCAGCTTGGGAGGCCAAGGTGGCTACACCTTC.

This chain links TRBV7-9 with TRBJ1-3; D gene unclear. V was pared by 8 bases and J by 0 bases, with 11 bases between. This CDR3 is built from 14 residues. Germline V gene sequence: CDR1 SEHNR, CDR2 FQNEAQ (reference sequence). The CDR3 nucleotides are TGTGCCAGCGGTAAACCCAGCTCTGGAAACACCATATATTTT. Translating gives CASGKPSSGNTIYF.

The chain has TRBV6-5 and TRBJ2-1, with TRBD2 matching 12 bases. The CDR3 spans 15 residues. Germline-derived CDR1 and CDR2 are MNHEY and SVGAGI. V lost 6 bases and J lost 6; bases outside the gene matches: 6. The DNA of the CDR3 is TGTGCCAGCAGGCTAACTAGCGGGAGGTCCAATGAGCAGTTCTTC. Amino acid sequence: CASRLTSGRSNEQFF.

This sequence joins TRBV4-3 and TRBJ2-5; 13 bases align to TRBD2. V dropped 0 bases and J dropped 5; count of bases not matched to a gene: 6. This CDR3 spans 17 amino acids. Germline CDR1 and CDR2: LGHNA and YSLEER. CDR3 loop: CASSQELAGGRAETQYF. DNA of the CDR3: TGCGCCAGCAGCCAAGAACTAGCGGGAGGGCGGGCCGAGACCCAGTACTTC.

Only one count was recorded for this clone. The chain joins TRBV5-1 to TRBJ1-3; D is unresolved. CDR1 SGHRS and CDR2 YFSETQ come from the germline V gene. This CDR3 contains 15 residues. V was pared by 0 bases and J by 6 bases, with 13 bases between. CDR3 in DNA: TGCGCCAGCAGCTTGGCTCCGGGATTGGAAAACACCATATATTTT. This sequence encodes CASSLAPGLENTIYF.

The CDR3 loop is CASSSPGSRSPLHF. In DNA, the CDR3 is TGTGCCAGCAGTTCCCCAGGGTCCCGGTCACCCCTCCACTTT. The chain links TRBV28 to TRBJ1-6, with D maybe TRBD1 (5 bases). The V gene lost 4 bases and the J gene lost 10 bases, with 14 bases spanning the gap. This CDR3 has 14 residues. From germline, CDR1 is MDHEN and CDR2 SYDVKM.

The rearrangement links TRBV2 to TRBJ2-2, with a weak D call TRBD1 (6 bases). CDR3 size: 13 residues. The germline V gene has CDR1 SNHLY and CDR2 FYNNEI. V lost 3 bases and J lost 6, with 8 bases in between. Here the CDR3 DNA reads TGTGCCAGCAGTGAGACAGGAGCCGGGGAGCTGTTTTTT. It encodes CASSETGAGELFF. Looking up the rest from reference TRBV2 and TRBJ2-2 gives the full variable domain: EPEVTQTPSHQVTQMGQEVILRCVPISNHLYFYWYRQILGQKVEFLVSFYNNEISEKSEIFDDQFSVERPDGSNFTLKIRSTKLEDSAMYFCASSETGAGELFFGEGSRLTVL.

There are a few counts of this clone. The chain joins TRBV12-3 or TRBV12-4 to TRBJ2-2; D remains ambiguous. The CDR3 covers 13 residues. With 2 bases removed from V and 4 bases from J, the gap between germline ends came to 5 bases. The CDR3: CASSLSVTGELFF. The CDR3 bases are TGTGCCAGCAGTTTATCGGTCACCGGGGAGCTGTTTTTT.

This clone occurred once. The rearrangement uses TRBV10-3 and TRBJ2-7; the match to TRBD1 covers 12 bases. The CDR3 totals 17 residues. Looked up from germline, CDR1 is ENHRY and CDR2 is SYGVKD. Unmatched junction bases numbered 11, after V lost 7 bases and J lost 1 base. The CDR3 DNA sequence: TGTGCCATCAAAGGCTCCGGGACAGGGGGCGGTTCCTACGAGCAGTACTTC. Its translation: CAIKGSGTGGGSYEQYF.

The V gene is TRBV19, the J gene TRBJ1-1; no definite D call. V was pared by 3 bases and J by 2 bases, with 7 bases between. CDR1 is LNHDA and CDR2 is SQIVND in the germline V gene (reference sequence). The CDR3 covers 13 residues. CDR3 coding DNA: TGTGCCAGTAGTATTTGGGCAAACACTGAAGCTTTCTTT. Protein: CASSIWANTEAFF.

The rearrangement joins TRBV6-6 to TRBJ1-1; TRBD1 agrees at 8 bases. The CDR3 runs 15 residues. The germline V gene encodes CDR1 MNHNY and CDR2 SVGAGI (reference sequence). J was trimmed by 2 bases and V by 6 bases; bases with no gene match: 8. The CDR3 spells CASSDRGGGNTEAFF. The CDR3 DNA follows: TGTGCCAGCAGCGACAGGGGCGGTGGAAACACTGAAGCTTTCTTT.

The chain carries TRBV24-1 and TRBJ2-7; 7 bases agree with TRBD1. The CDR3 is made up of 14 amino acids. Unmatched junction bases numbered 7, after V lost 0 bases and J lost 9 bases. CDR1 is KGHDR, CDR2 SFDVKD, per germline. The CDR3 nucleotides read TGTGCCACCAGTGATTTGAGGGGGCGTCTAGGGCAGTACTTC. Its protein product is CATSDLRGRLGQYF.

This clone was seen more than once but under ten times. This rearrangement joins TRBV3-1 (or the pseudogene TRBV3-2) to TRBJ2-3; 7 nucleotides align to TRBD1. Losses at the gene ends were 4 bases for V and 3 bases for J; bases not matched to a gene: 7. The germline V gene encodes CDR1 LGHDT and CDR2 YNNKEL (reference sequence). The CDR3 has 15 amino acids. The CDR3 DNA is TGTGCCAGCAGCCTGGGGACAGAAGGAACAGATACGCAGTATTTT. Translating gives CASSLGTEGTDTQYF.